A few counts support the clone carrying this T cell receptor beta chain. Its target is not known. This record comes from a study of beta chain features in type 1 diabetes. Findings and limits, study-wide: The study left unresolved whether HLA type influences TCRB rearrangement. Because the template was cDNA, high-expressing cells might be over-represented. Moderate yet significant TCRB CDR3 shortening was seen in Type 1 diabetes patients in all four CD4+ subsets.

Trimming cost V 6 bases and J 4 bases; bases outside gene matches: 13. The germline V gene encodes CDR1 LNHNV and CDR2 YYDKDF (reference sequence). CDR3 length: 17 amino acids. Since all of the isolated RNA was reverse transcribed, expressed TCRB transcripts were what got sequenced. This table comes from immunoSEQ multiplex PCR, and its TCRdb copy is limited to in-frame clones, with some not included. The data contain some 290,000 clones, around 24% of them singletons. The V and J genes are TRBV15 and TRBJ2-5; 11 nucleotides match TRBD1. The specimen was naive CD4+ T cells from blood. The TCR comes from a woman aged 30 to 39 with type 1 diabetes. In DNA, the CDR3 is TGTGCCACCAGAGCCCTGGGGACAGGGGGTTTTCGAGAGACCCAGTACTTC. Its protein is CATRALGTGGFRETQYF.